The 17 T cell receptor beta chains given below trace back to one sample, sequenced in a study of T cell repertoires in cytomegalovirus infection. Their antigens are not known. TCRdb recomputed calls from the reads with MiXCR, one row per CDR3 protein. The profile shows about 920,000 distinct CDR3 sequences, roughly 30% of them singletons. Sequenced material: cultured CD8+ T cells from PBMCs, taken from culture after CMV antigen stimulation. All receptors come from a human donor in good health (CMV status not recorded). Some clones in this sample may be carry-over from other donors' samples.

Points on this clonotype: This may stem from a read error, because a much larger clone lies one nucleotide away. The chain joins TRBV27 to TRBJ2-1; 7 bases align to TRBD2. The germline gives CDR1 MNHEY, CDR2 SMNVEV (reference sequence). The CDR3 loop spans 15 amino acids. After removal of 10 bases from V and 3 bases from J, the junction contained 12 bases not matched to a gene. CDR3 DNA sequence: TGTGCCAACACAACGGGGGGACCTCACTACAATGAGCAGTTCTTC. The encoded protein is CANTTGGPHYNEQFF.

This clonotype was observed a few times. This rearrangement joins TRBV7-9 to TRBJ2-7, with D perhaps assigned TRBD1 or TRBD2 (5 bases each). CDR3 length: 14 amino acids. V was pared by 8 bases and J by 2 bases, with 16 bases between. The germline CDR1 and CDR2 sequences are SEHNR and FQNEAQ (reference sequence). The CDR3 is CASANGASPYEQYF. As DNA, the CDR3 is TGTGCCAGCGCGAACGGGGCCTCGCCCTACGAGCAGTACTTC.

This clonotype was found many times. J is TRBJ1-1 and V is TRBV18; a weak D match, TRBD1 (6 bases). The V gene's germline CDR1 is KGHSH and CDR2 LQKENI. Trimming stripped 4 bases from V and 7 bases from J, with 13 bases between. The CDR3 extends over 13 amino acids. The CDR3 spells CASSLWDKREAFF. CDR3 coding DNA: TGTGCCAGCTCACTTTGGGACAAGCGTGAAGCTTTCTTT. Filled out from reference TRBV18 and TRBJ1-1, the complete variable domain reads NAGVMQNPRHLVRRRGQEARLRCSPMKGHSHVYWYRQLPEEGLKFMVYLQKENIIDESGMPKERFSAEFPKEGPSILRIQQVVRGDSAAYFCASSLWDKREAFFGQGTRLTVV.

The chain has TRBV9 and TRBJ2-1; possible D gene TRBD2, 5 bases. This CDR3 region has 13 residues. V lost 0 bases, J lost 9 bases, and 10 bases lay in between. The germline gives CDR1 SGDLS, CDR2 YYNGEE. The CDR3 here is CASSVDGGGEQFF. Written as DNA, the CDR3 is TGTGCCAGCAGCGTAGATGGAGGCGGTGAGCAGTTCTTC.

V usage is TRBV11-2 and J usage is TRBJ1-1; D not certain. Trimming took 5 bases from V and 1 from J, leaving 20 bases between them. Germline assignment: CDR1 SGHAT and CDR2 FQNNGV. The CDR3 consists of 17 residues. The CDR3 loop is CASSPRWWREKNTEAFF. The CDR3 bases are TGTGCCAGCAGCCCACGTTGGTGGCGTGAAAAGAACACTGAAGCTTTCTTT.

This clonotype was counted a single time. Sequence at one end of the junction differs from germline and may be a read error. J is TRBJ2-2 and V is TRBV6-1, with D tentatively TRBD1 (6 bases). Germline assignment: CDR1 MNHNS and CDR2 SASEGT. CDR3 length: 16 amino acids. The CDR3 region has the DNA TGTACCAGCAGACCAGACAGGTTGGGGAACACCGGGGAGCTGTTTTTT. Its protein product is CTSRPDRLGNTGELFF.

The V and J genes are TRBV19 and TRBJ1-5, with TRBD1 identical over 12 bases. With V trimmed by 9 bases and J by 9 bases, 9 bases remained unmatched. This CDR3 is built from 14 residues. Germline assignment: CDR1 LNHDA and CDR2 SQIVND (reference sequence). Here the CDR3 DNA reads TGTGCCAGCCAGGGACAGGGGGCTTTGGGGCCCCAGCATTTT. Residues: CASQGQGALGPQHF.

The chain joins TRBV6-5 to TRBJ2-7; tentative D call: TRBD2 (7 bases). The germline gives CDR1 MNHEY, CDR2 SVGAGI. The CDR3 consists of 15 residues. The V end was cut by 4 bases, the J end by 7 bases, with 20 bases between. In nucleotides, the CDR3 is TGTGCCAGCAGTTGGGCGGGGGCGCGGCGCGAGGAGCAGTACGTC. Amino acid sequence: CASSWAGARREEQYV.

This clonotype has at least ten counts. The rearrangement links TRBV6-2 or TRBV6-3 to TRBJ1-1; D may be TRBD1 (5 bases). There are 14 residues in the CDR3. From germline, CDR1 is MNHEY and CDR2 SVGEGT. Trimming stripped 5 bases from V and 1 base from J, with 11 bases between. The CDR3, as DNA: TGTGCCAGCAGTGACCGTGGGGGGAACACTGAAGCTTTCTTT. Amino acids: CASSDRGGNTEAFF.

The table lists this clonotype with a few counts. The rearrangement uses TRBV13 and TRBJ2-7; 11 nucleotides line up with TRBD2. V shed 4 bases and J 2 bases; nucleotides not matched to a gene: 4. From germline, CDR1 is PRHDT and CDR2 FYEKMQ (reference sequence). CDR3 length equals 15 residues. CDR3 region: CASSSRLAGPYEQYF. Written as DNA, the CDR3 is TGTGCCAGCAGCTCCCGACTAGCGGGACCCTACGAGCAGTACTTC.

This clonotype has only a few counts. The chain is built from TRBV7-6 and TRBJ1-1; D may be TRBD1 (5 bases). Per the germline V gene, CDR1 is SGHVS and CDR2 is FNYEAQ. V lost 4 bases, J lost 5 bases, and 17 bases lay in between. This CDR3 comprises 15 residues. The CDR3 loop reads CASSSGPGVRTEAFF. The CDR3 DNA follows: TGTGCCAGCAGCTCGGGACCCGGTGTCAGGACTGAAGCTTTCTTT.

The J gene is TRBJ2-1, the V gene TRBV7-6, with TRBD1 matching 9 bases. The germline gives CDR1 SGHVS, CDR2 FNYEAQ. The CDR3 is made up of 15 amino acids. V lost 5 bases, J lost 6 bases, and 8 bases stayed unmatched. The CDR3 DNA reads as TGTGCCAGCAGCCTCGGACAGGGGTTCCCCAATGAGCAGTTCTTC. This sequence encodes CASSLGQGFPNEQFF.

The chain has TRBV10-3 and TRBJ2-1; weak D call: TRBD2 (5 bases). The CDR3 runs 16 residues. V lost 2 bases and J lost 0, with 11 bases in between. Germline V gives CDR1 ENHRY, CDR2 SYGVKD. This chain's CDR3 is CAISEEEGSSYNEQFF. CDR3 nucleotide sequence: TGTGCCATCAGTGAGGAGGAAGGGAGCTCCTACAATGAGCAGTTCTTC.

This sequence joins TRBV10-2 and TRBJ2-7; D might be TRBD1 (6 bases). V dropped 2 bases and J dropped 8 bases, with 13 bases sitting between them. Germline V CDR1 and CDR2: WSHSY, SAAADI. The CDR3 loop spans 13 amino acids. CDR3 sequence reads: CASSESGTFQQYF. CDR3 sequence (DNA): TGCGCCAGCAGTGAGAGTGGGACATTCCAGCAGTACTTC.

In this sample, this clonotype turned up a few times. The rearrangement links TRBV10-2 to TRBJ2-6, with D tentatively TRBD2 (5 bases). This CDR3 has 17 residues. Trimming took off 3 bases at V and 4 bases at J, with 16 bases between the two ends. CDR1 WSHSY and CDR2 SAAADI come from the germline V gene. The CDR3, as DNA: TGCGCCAGCAGTGAATCTCTTTGGGAGTCGGGGGCCAACGTCCTGACTTTC. Residues: CASSESLWESGANVLTF.

The rearrangement uses TRBV6-6 and TRBJ1-5, with D maybe TRBD1 (5 bases). The length of the CDR3 is 19 residues. Germline CDR1 is MNHNY and CDR2 is SVGAGI (reference sequence). V lost 5 bases to trimming and J lost 0 bases, with 23 bases between them. The CDR3 region has the DNA TGTGCCAGCAGTACCCTTGACAGTTTTTATTTTTATAGCAATCAGCCCCAGCATTTT. Protein sequence: CASSTLDSFYFYSNQPQHF.

The J gene is TRBJ2-3, the V gene TRBV7-9; perhaps TRBD1 as D (5 bases). Trimming removed 6 bases at V and 0 bases at J, with 10 bases between. The CDR3 is made up of 14 amino acids. CDR1 is SEHNR, CDR2 FQNEAQ, per germline (reference sequence). CDR3 loop: CASSWTKSTDTQYF. CDR3 bases: TGTGCCAGCAGTTGGACAAAGAGCACAGATACGCAGTATTTT. Full variable domain (rest looked up from reference TRBV7-9 and TRBJ2-3): DTGVSQNPRHKITKRGQNVTFRCDPISEHNRLYWYRQTLGQGPEFLTYFQNEAQLEKSRLLSDRFSAERPKGSFSTLEIQRTEQGDSAMYLCASSWTKSTDTQYFGPGTRLTVL.